A single TCR beta chain is shown here with its context. This sample is drawn from a study of CD8 T cells in Susac syndrome. V dropped 4 bases and J dropped 1 base, with 11 bases sitting between them. CDR1 is SSHAT and CDR2 is FNYEAQ in the germline V gene (reference sequence). The CDR3 has 15 amino acids. The authors sequenced TCR beta from blood CD8+ and CD4+ T cells. With random hexamers, 0.5 to 1 ug RNA was reverse transcribed. Multiplex PCR with immunoSEQ amplified the TCR beta CDR3 across 54 Vbeta and 13 Jbeta. Each CDR3 protein gets one entry after TCRdb re-called the immunoSEQ multiplex PCR reads with MiXCR. This sample has about 150,000 distinct CDR3 sequences, with about 95% found just once.

The sequenced sample was CD4+ T cells from PBMCs. The chain employs TRBV7-7 and TRBJ2-1; D is possibly TRBD2 (6 bases). This sequence originates from a human donor with Susac syndrome. The CDR3 nucleotides read TGTGCCAGCAGCTCCGGCCGGGGGTCCTACAATGAGCAGTTCTTC. Translated: CASSSGRGSYNEQFF.